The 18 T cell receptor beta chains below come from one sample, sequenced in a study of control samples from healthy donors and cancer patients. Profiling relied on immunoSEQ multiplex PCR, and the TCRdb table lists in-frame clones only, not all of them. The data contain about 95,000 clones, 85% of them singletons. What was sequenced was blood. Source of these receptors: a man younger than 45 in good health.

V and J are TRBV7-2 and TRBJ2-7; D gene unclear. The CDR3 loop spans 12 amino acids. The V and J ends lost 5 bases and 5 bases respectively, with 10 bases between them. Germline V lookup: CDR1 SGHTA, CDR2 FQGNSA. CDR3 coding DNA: TGTGCCAGCAGCCGGATAGTAAACGAGCAGTACTTC. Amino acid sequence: CASSRIVNEQYF.

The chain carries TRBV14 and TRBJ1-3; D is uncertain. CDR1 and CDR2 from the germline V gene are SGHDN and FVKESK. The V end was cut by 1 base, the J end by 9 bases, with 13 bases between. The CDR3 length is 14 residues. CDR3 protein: CASSQGRATGTIYF. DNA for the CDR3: TGTGCCAGCAGCCAAGGTCGGGCGACGGGCACCATATATTTT.

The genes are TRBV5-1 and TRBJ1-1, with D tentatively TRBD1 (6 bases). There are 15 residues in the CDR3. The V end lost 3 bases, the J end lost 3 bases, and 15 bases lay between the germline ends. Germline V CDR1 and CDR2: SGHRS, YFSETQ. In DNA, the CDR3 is TGCGCCAGCAGCTCCGCCCTCTGGGGGCACACTGAAGCTTTCTTT. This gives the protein CASSSALWGHTEAFF.

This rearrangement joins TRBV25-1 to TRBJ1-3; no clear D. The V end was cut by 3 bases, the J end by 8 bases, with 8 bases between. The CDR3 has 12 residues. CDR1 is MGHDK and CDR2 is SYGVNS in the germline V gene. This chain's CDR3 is CASSDIRDTIYF. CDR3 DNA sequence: TGTGCCAGCAGTGATATACGGGACACCATATATTTT.

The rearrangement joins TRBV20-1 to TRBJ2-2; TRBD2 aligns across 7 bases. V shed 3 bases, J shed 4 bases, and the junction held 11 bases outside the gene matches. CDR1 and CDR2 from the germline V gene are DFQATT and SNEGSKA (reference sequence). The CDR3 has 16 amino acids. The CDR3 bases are TGCAGTGCTAGTTTATACGGCGGGGGTTCCACCGGGGAGCTGTTTTTT. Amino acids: CSASLYGGGSTGELFF.

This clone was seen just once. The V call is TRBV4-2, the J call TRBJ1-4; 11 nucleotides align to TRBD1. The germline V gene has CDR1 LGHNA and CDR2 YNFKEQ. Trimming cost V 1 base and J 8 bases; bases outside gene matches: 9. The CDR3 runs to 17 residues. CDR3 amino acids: CASSQVPPDRGQEKLFF. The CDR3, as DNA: TGTGCCAGCAGCCAAGTTCCGCCGGACAGGGGGCAAGAAAAACTGTTTTTT.

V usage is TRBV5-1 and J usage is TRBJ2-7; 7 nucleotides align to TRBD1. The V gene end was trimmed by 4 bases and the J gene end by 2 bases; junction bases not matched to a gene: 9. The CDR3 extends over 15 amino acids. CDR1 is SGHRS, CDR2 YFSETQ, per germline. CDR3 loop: CASSVAGGVTYEQYF. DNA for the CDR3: TGCGCCAGCAGCGTCGCAGGGGGTGTCACCTACGAGCAGTACTTC.

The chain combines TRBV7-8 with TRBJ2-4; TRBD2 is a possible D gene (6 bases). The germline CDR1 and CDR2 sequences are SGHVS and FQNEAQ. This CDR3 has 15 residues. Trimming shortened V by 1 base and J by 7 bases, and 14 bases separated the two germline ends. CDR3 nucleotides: TGTGCCAGCAGCTTAGGAGGGCAGGGACTGAACATTCAGTACTTC. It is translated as CASSLGGQGLNIQYF.

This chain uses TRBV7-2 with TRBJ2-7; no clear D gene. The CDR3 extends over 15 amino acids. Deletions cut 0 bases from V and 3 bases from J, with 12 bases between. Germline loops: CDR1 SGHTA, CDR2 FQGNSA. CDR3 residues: CASSLARQVLYEQYF. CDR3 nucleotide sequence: TGTGCCAGCAGCTTAGCGCGGCAGGTCCTCTACGAGCAGTACTTC.

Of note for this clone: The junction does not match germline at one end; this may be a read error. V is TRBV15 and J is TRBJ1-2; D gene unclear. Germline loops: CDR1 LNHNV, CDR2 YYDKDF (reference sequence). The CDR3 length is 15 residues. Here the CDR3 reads CATRRERVSDYGYTF. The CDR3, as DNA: TGTGCCACCAGGAGAGAAAGGGTCTCCGACTATGGCTACACCTTC.

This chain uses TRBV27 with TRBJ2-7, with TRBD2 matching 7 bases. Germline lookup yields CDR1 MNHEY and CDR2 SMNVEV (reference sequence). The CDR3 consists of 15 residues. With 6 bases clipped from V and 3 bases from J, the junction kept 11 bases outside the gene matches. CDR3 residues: CASRSTSANLYEQYF. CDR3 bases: TGTGCCAGCAGATCAACTAGCGCCAACCTCTACGAGCAGTACTTC.

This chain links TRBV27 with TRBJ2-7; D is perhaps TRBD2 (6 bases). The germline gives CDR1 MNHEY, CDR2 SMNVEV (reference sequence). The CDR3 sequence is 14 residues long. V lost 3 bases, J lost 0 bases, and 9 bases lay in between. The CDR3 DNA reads TGTGCCAGCAGTTTCGCGGGGAGCTCCTACGAGCAGTACTTC. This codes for CASSFAGSSYEQYF.

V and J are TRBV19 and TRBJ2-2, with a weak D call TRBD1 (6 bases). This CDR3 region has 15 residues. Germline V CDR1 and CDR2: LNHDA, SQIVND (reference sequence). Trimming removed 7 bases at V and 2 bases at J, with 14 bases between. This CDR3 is CASTYRGFNTGELFF. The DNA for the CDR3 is TGTGCCAGTACTTATAGGGGGTTTAACACCGGGGAGCTGTTTTTT.

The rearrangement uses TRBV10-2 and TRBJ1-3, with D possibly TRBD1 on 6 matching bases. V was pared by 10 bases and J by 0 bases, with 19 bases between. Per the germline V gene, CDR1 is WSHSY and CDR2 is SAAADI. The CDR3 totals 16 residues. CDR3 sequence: CATTWTDPNSGNTIYF. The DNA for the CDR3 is TGCGCCACCACTTGGACAGACCCTAACTCTGGAAACACCATATATTTT.

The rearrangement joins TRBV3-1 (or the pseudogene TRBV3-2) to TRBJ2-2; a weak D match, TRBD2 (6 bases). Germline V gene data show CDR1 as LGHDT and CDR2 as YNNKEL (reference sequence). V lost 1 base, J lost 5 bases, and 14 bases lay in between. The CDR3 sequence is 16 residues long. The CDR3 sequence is CASSQVALSGTGELFF. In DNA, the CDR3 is TGTGCCAGCAGCCAAGTCGCCTTAAGCGGGACCGGGGAGCTGTTTTTT.

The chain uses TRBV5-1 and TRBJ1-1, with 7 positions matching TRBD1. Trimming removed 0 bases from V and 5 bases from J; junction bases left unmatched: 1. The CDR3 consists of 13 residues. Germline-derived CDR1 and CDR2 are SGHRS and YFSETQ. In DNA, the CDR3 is TGCGCCAGCAGCTTGGGGACAGGAACTGAAGCTTTCTTT. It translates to CASSLGTGTEAFF.

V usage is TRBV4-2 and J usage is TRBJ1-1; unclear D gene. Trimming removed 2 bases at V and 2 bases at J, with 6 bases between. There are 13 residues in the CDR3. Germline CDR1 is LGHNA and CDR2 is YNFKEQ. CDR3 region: CASSQKGNTEAFF. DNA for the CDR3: TGTGCCAGCAGCCAAAAGGGCAACACTGAAGCTTTCTTT.

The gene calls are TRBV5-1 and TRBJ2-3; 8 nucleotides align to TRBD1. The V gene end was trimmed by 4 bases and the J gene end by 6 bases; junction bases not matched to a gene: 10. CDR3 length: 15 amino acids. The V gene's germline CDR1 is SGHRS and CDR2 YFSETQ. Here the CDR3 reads CASSPDRGSSDTQYF. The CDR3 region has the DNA TGCGCCAGCAGCCCCGACAGGGGCAGCTCGGATACGCAGTATTTT. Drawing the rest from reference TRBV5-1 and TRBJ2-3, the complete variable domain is KAGVTQTPRYLIKTRGQQVTLSCSPISGHRSVSWYQQTPGQGLQFLFEYFSETQRNKGNFPGRFSGRQFSNSRSEMNVSTLELGDSALYLCASSPDRGSSDTQYFGPGTRLTVL.